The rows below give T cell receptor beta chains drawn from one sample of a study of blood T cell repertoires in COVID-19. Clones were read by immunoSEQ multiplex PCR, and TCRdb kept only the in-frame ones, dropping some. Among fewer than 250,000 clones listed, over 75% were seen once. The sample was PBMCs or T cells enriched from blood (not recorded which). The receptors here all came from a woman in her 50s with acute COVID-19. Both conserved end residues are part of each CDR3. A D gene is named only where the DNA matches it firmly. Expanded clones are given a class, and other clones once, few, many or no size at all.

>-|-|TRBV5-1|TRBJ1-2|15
TGCGCCAGCAGCTTTCAGGGCCTAGAGTTGAATGGCTACACCTTC
CASSFQGLELNGYTF
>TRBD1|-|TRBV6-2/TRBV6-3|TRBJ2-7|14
TGTGCCAGCAGTTGGGACAGGGCAAGCTACGAGCAGTACTTC
CASSWDRASYEQYF
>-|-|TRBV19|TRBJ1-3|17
TGTGCCAGTAGTGCCCAGTCGCCTGGCATCTCTGGAAACACCATATATTTT
CASSAQSPGISGNTIYF
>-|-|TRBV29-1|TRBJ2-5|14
TGCAGCGCACAAGATTCCGCCAGCCAAGAGACCCAGTACTTC
CSAQDSASQETQYF
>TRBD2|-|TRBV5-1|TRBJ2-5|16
TGCGCCAGCATCCCGGGCCCGACTAGCGGACAAGAGACCCAGTACTTC
CASIPGPTSGQETQYF
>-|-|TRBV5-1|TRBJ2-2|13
TGCGCCAGCAGCATCGGACAGACCGGGGAGCTGTTTTTT
CASSIGQTGELFF
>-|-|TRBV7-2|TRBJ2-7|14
TGTGCCAGCAGGAGTGGACTTTTAAACTACGAGCAGTACTTC
CASRSGLLNYEQYF
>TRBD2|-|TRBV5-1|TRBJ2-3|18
TGCGCCAGCAGCTTGTTGGGGAATAGCGGGGGGAGCACAGATACGCAGTATTTT
CASSLLGNSGGSTDTQYF
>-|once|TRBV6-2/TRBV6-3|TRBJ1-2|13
TGTGCCAGCAGTTATTCGATTTCCGGTGGCTACACCTTC
CASSYSISGGYTF
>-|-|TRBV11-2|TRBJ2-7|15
TGTGCCAGCAGCCCTAAGGCCAGGGGAACCTACGAGCAGTACTTC
CASSPKARGTYEQYF
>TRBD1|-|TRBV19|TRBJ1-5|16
TGTGCCAGTAGGATACAGGGGAGGGGGAGCAATCAGCCCCAGCATTTT
CASRIQGRGSNQPQHF
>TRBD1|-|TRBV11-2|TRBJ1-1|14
TGTGCCAGCAGCCTAAAACAGGGGGCTACTGAAGCTTTCTTT
CASSLKQGATEAFF
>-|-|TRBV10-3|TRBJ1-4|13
TGTGCCATCATGGAGGGTGATGGGGGAAAACTGTTTTTT
CAIMEGDGGKLFF
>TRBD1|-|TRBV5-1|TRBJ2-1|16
TGCGCCAGCAGCCCGGCGAGGGGGACAGATCTCAATGAGCAGTTCTTC
CASSPARGTDLNEQFF
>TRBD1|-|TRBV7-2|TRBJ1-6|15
TGTGCCAGCAGCCCCCAGGGGGTTTATAATTCACCCCTCCACTTT
CASSPQGVYNSPLHF
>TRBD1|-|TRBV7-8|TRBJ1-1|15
TGTGCCAGCAGCTTGGGGACAGGGGGGCACACTGAAGCTTTCTTT
CASSLGTGGHTEAFF
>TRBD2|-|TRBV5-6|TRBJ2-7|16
TGTGCCAGCAGCACGCCGGGACTAGCGGAAACCTACGAGCAGTACTTC
CASSTPGLAETYEQYF
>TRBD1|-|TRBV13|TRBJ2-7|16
TGTGCCAGCAGCTTAGGTGCGACAGGGTACTCCTACGAGCAGTACTTC
CASSLGATGYSYEQYF
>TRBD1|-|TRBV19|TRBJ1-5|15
TGTGCCAGTAGTTCCGACAGGGCCGGAGGTCAGCCCCAGCATTTT
CASSSDRAGGQPQHF
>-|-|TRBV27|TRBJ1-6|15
TGTGCCAGCAGTTTGGGAACAGGGAGTCAGTCACCCCTCCACTTT
CASSLGTGSQSPLHF
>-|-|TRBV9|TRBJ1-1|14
TGTGCCAGCAGCCAGGGGCAGCAGAACACTGAAGCTTTCTTT
CASSQGQQNTEAFF
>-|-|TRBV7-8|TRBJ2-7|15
TGTGCCAGCAGCCCACCCCCCGGCGGGGCCTACGAGCAGTACTTC
CASSPPPGGAYEQYF
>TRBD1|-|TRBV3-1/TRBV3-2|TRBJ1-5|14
TGTGCCAGCAGCCCGACAGGGGGAGATCAGCCCCAGCATTTT
CASSPTGGDQPQHF
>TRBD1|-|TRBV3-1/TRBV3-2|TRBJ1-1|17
TGTGCCAGCAGCCAACCAACAGGGACAGGACGGAACACTGAAGCTTTCTTT
CASSQPTGTGRNTEAFF
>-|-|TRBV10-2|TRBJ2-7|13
TGCGCCAGCAGCGCGATCTCCGCCTACGAGCAGTACTTC
CASSAISAYEQYF
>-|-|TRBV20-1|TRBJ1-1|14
TGCAGTGCTAGTCCCTCGGTGGGGGGGACTGAAGCTTTCTTT
CSASPSVGGTEAFF
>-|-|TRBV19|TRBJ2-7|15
TGTGCCAGTAGTGTAGACTGGGCGTCGCGCTACGAGCAGTACTTC
CASSVDWASRYEQYF
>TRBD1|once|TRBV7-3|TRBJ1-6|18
TGTGCCAGCAGCTTCAGGGGGCTGGGGAGCTCCTATAATTCACCCCTCCACTTT
CASSFRGLGSSYNSPLHF
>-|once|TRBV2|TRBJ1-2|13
TGTGCCAGCAAAGGATCAGGGGACGGTGGCTACACCTTC
CASKGSGDGGYTF
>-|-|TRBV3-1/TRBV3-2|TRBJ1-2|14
TGTGCCAGCAGCCAATTCGGGGGGCGCGATGGCTACACCTTC
CASSQFGGRDGYTF
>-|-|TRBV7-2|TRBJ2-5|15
TGTGCCAGCAGCTTAAGAAGCGGGTTTGAAGAGACCCAGTACTTC
CASSLRSGFEETQYF
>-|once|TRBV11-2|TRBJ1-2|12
TGTGCCAGCAGCATACAGGGTACTGGCTACACCTTC
CASSIQGTGYTF
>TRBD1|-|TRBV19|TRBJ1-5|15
TGTGCCAGTACCCTAGGACAGGGCTACAATCAGCCCCAGCATTTT
CASTLGQGYNQPQHF
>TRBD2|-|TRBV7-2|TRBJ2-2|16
TGTGCCAGCAGCTTAGTGCTAGCGGGGGGAGCCGGGGAGCTGTTTTTT
CASSLVLAGGAGELFF
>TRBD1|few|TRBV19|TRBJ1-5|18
TGTGCCAGTGCCCTCCAACAGGGGGGAACGTGGAGCAATCAGCCCCAGCATTTT
CASALQQGGTWSNQPQHF
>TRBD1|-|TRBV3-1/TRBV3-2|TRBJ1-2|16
TGTGCCAGCAGCCACCTAAGACAGGGGCAGAACTATGGCTACACCTTC
CASSHLRQGQNYGYTF
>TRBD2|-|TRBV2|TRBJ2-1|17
TGTGCCAGCTCCGGGGGGGGGCTACAGAACTCCTACAATGAGCAGTTCTTC
CASSGGGLQNSYNEQFF
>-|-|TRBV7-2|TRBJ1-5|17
TGTGCCAGCAGCTTAGGTGGCAGGGTGAGGAGCAATCAGCCCCAGCATTTT
CASSLGGRVRSNQPQHF
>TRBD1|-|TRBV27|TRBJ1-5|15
TGTGCCAGCAGTTCACAGGGGAATAGCAATCAGCCCCAGCATTTT
CASSSQGNSNQPQHF
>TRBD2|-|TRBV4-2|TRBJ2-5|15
TGTGCCAGCAGCCAGGCGGGACTAGCGGAAGAGACCCAGTACTTC
CASSQAGLAEETQYF
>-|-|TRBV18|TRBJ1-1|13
TGTGCCAGCTTCCCGACAGAGAACACTGAAGCTTTCTTT
CASFPTENTEAFF
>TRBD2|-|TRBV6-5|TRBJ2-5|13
TGTGCCAGCAGAAGGACTAGACAAGAGACCCAGTACTTC
CASRRTRQETQYF
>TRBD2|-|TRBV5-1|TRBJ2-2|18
TGCGCCAGCAGCATCGGACTAGCGGGGACTCCGAGGGGCGGGGAGCTGTTTTTT
CASSIGLAGTPRGGELFF
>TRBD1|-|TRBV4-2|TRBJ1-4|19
TGTGCCAGCAGCCAAGGGCCGGGACAGGGGGCGCGTGGTAATGAAAAACTGTTTTTT
CASSQGPGQGARGNEKLFF
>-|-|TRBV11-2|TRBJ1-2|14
TGTGCCAGCAGCAACACGCAGGGTTACTATGGCTACACCTTC
CASSNTQGYYGYTF
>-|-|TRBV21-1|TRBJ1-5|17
TGTGCCAGCAGCAAAGGACATTCGATGTATAGCAATCAGCCCCAGCATTTT
CASSKGHSMYSNQPQHF
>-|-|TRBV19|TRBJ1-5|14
TGTGCCAGTAGTCTAGCAGGGGGCAATCAGCCCCAGCATTTT
CASSLAGGNQPQHF
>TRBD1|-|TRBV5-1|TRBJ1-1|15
TGCGCCAGCAGCTTAGAAACCGGGACAGGGTCTGAAGCTTTCTTT
CASSLETGTGSEAFF